This T cell receptor (beta chain) derives from a study of blood T cells in healthy people across ages. Study overall: Template switching recovered approximately one barcoded beta molecule for every two T cells.

Whole-study findings and limits: There were more naive CD4+ cells and higher diversity in long-lived donors than in aged donors.

All donors came from Russia, were Caucasian and healthy, and spanned ages about 6 to 100. Every participating donor contributed 7.5 to 10 milliliters of peripheral blood through a draw. With V trimmed by 0 bases and J by 8 bases, 3 bases remained unmatched. In germline, CDR1 is SGHRS, CDR2 YFSETQ. There are 13 residues in the CDR3. A J-beta primer mix and a sample-barcoded 5' primer were used in a second PCR of about 6 to 12 cycles. One entry per CDR3 protein results from TCRdb running MiXCR on the 5' RACE reads. The sample yields approximately 940,000 distinct CDR3 sequences, 45% to 50% seen once. Turning to this clonotype: Its target is unknown.

The TCR was taken from a man younger than 45 in good health. The genes are TRBV5-1 and TRBJ1-2; 8 nucleotides align to TRBD1. Sequencing was carried out using blood. CDR3 in amino acids: CASSLADRGGYTF. CDR3 bases: TGCGCCAGCAGCTTGGCCGACAGGGGAGGCTACACCTTC.